Below are 20 T cell receptor beta chains sequenced from a single sample in a study of T cells after yellow fever vaccination. A single record per CDR3 protein comes from TCRdb applying MiXCR to the 5' RACE reads. The data show tens of thousands of distinct CDR3 sequences, with approximately 6.2% seen just once and more than 2% held by the top ten. The input for sequencing was CD4+ T cells sorted from PBMCs, taken around 15 days after the first yellow fever vaccination. These receptor sequences come from a man aged 18 to 30 who received the YFV17D yellow fever vaccine.

This clonotype was detected many times. One end of the junction varies from germline; a read error may be responsible. The chain couples TRBV7-2 to TRBJ2-1, with D maybe TRBD2 (6 bases). Germline V CDR1 and CDR2: SGHTA, FQGNSA. The CDR3 consists of 12 residues. In DNA form, the CDR3 reads TGTGCCAGCAGCCAGAAAACTAGCCCAGCCCCCTTC. This gives the protein CASSQKTSPAPF.

In this sample, this clonotype turned up many times. The V and J genes are TRBV20-1 and TRBJ2-7, with D tentatively TRBD1 (5 bases). This CDR3 comprises 15 residues. Germline CDR1 reads DFQATT; CDR2 reads SNEGSKA (reference sequence). Between the trimmed V and J ends, which lost 2 bases and 3 bases, there was a span of 17 bases. CDR3 loop: CSARSMSTVLYEQYF. The CDR3 DNA follows: TGCAGTGCTAGATCAATGTCGACAGTTCTCTACGAGCAGTACTTC.

The sample holds many counts of this clonotype. The chain couples TRBV18 to TRBJ2-5, with D possibly matching TRBD1 (5 bases). Germline V gene lookup returns CDR1 KGHSH and CDR2 LQKENI. The CDR3 contains 13 residues. V lost 4 bases to trimming and J lost 3 bases, with 9 bases between them. The CDR3 region is CASSQGHKETQYF. The CDR3 nucleotides are TGTGCCAGCTCACAAGGACATAAAGAGACCCAGTACTTC.

This clonotype was found many times. CDR3 sequence (DNA): TGCGCCAGCAAGCCAGGGCTGGGGTTCTCCTACAATGAGCAGTTCTTC. Translated: CASKPGLGFSYNEQFF. The chain combines TRBV4-1 with TRBJ2-1; D is perhaps TRBD1 (5 bases). The CDR3 is 16 residues long. In germline, CDR1 is MGHRA, CDR2 YSYEKL. Trimming removed 7 bases from V and 0 bases from J, with 16 bases in between.

This clonotype was counted at least ten times. This chain uses TRBV20-1 with TRBJ2-3; D is undetermined. V was shortened by 6 bases and J by 6 bases, with 19 bases between the two germline ends. The CDR3 contains 14 residues. Germline V lookup: CDR1 DFQATT, CDR2 SNEGSKA (reference sequence). The CDR3 spells CSAPVGFVGDTQYF. CDR3 bases: TGCAGTGCACCCGTAGGATTTGTCGGGGATACGCAGTATTTT.

This clonotype was observed many times. This chain joins TRBV5-1 and TRBJ1-4; D unresolved. Trimming took off 4 bases at V and 3 bases at J, with 13 bases between the two ends. This CDR3 has 15 residues. From germline, CDR1 is SGHRS and CDR2 YFSETQ. The CDR3 coding sequence is TGCGCCAGCAGCCGCGTAGGGTCCTCTAATGAAAAACTGTTTTTT. This gives the protein CASSRVGSSNEKLFF.

This clonotype has a count of ten or more. This rearrangement joins TRBV3-1 to TRBJ1-2; perhaps TRBD1 as D (5 bases). The germline V gene encodes CDR1 LGHDT and CDR2 YNNKEL (reference sequence). Trimming pared 2 bases from V and 4 bases from J, leaving 11 bases between. The CDR3 contains 14 residues. The CDR3 reads CASSQQPDIYGYTF. The CDR3 nucleotides read TGTGCCAGCAGCCAACAGCCGGACATCTATGGCTACACCTTC.

A few counts support this clonotype. The chain uses TRBV18 and TRBJ2-7, with 11 bases fitting TRBD2. From germline, CDR1 is KGHSH and CDR2 LQKENI. Trimming cost V 0 bases and J 6 bases; bases outside gene matches: 4. The CDR3 has 15 amino acids. The CDR3 DNA is TGTGCCAGCTCACCACCGCTAGCGGGGGGAGTCGAGCAGTACTTC. Its protein product is CASSPPLAGGVEQYF. Filled out from reference TRBV18 and TRBJ2-7, the complete variable domain reads NAGVMQNPRHLVRRRGQEARLRCSPMKGHSHVYWYRQLPEEGLKFMVYLQKENIIDESGMPKERFSAEFPKEGPSILRIQQVVRGDSAAYFCASSPPLAGGVEQYFGPGTRLTVT.

In this sample, this clonotype turned up many times. The V and J genes are TRBV7-2 and TRBJ2-3; D possibly corresponds to TRBD2 (6 bases). This CDR3 spans 14 amino acids. Looked up from germline, CDR1 is SGHTA and CDR2 is FQGNSA. Trimming removed 5 bases at V and 2 bases at J, with 11 bases between. The CDR3 spells CASSNGLFTDTQYF. DNA of the CDR3: TGTGCCAGCAGCAACGGACTATTCACAGATACGCAGTATTTT.

This clonotype was seen repeatedly, ten times or more. This sequence joins TRBV20-1 and TRBJ2-3; unclear D gene. Germline V gene sequence: CDR1 DFQATT, CDR2 SNEGSKA (reference sequence). With 0 bases removed from V and 5 bases from J, the gap between germline ends came to 12 bases. CDR3 length: 14 residues. The CDR3, as DNA: TGCAGTGCTAGAGATAATAGAAGACGAGATACGCAGTATTTT. It translates to CSARDNRRRDTQYF.

This clonotype was counted many times. The chain uses TRBV4-2 and TRBJ2-2; D call uncertain. CDR1 and CDR2 from the germline V gene are LGHNA and YNFKEQ. This CDR3 region has 13 residues. V was clipped by 2 bases and J by 3 bases, with 4 bases between them. The CDR3: CASSQTDTGELFF. Written as DNA, the CDR3 is TGTGCCAGCAGCCAAACCGACACCGGGGAGCTGTTTTTT.

This clonotype was detected many times. The genes are TRBV21-1 and TRBJ2-4; TRBD1 reflects the table's D call only, with no check against the DNA. TRBV21-1 is designated a pseudogene. This CDR3 has 15 amino acids. The CDR3 is CASSKADRNKNIQYF. The CDR3 nucleotides read TGTGCCAGCAGCAAAGCCGACAGGAACAAAAACATTCAGTACTTC.

Many counts were recorded for this clonotype. The chain carries TRBV5-1 and TRBJ2-3; D may correspond to TRBD1 or TRBD2 (5 bases each). Trimming shortened V by 3 bases and J by 1 base, and 18 bases separated the two germline ends. CDR1 is SGHRS, CDR2 YFSETQ, per germline. This CDR3 has 17 amino acids. The CDR3 DNA sequence: TGCGCCAGCAGCTCTGGGACCCTGCCCCCCGGCACAGATACGCAGTATTTT. It yields the protein CASSSGTLPPGTDTQYF. The full variable domain, completed using reference TRBV5-1 and TRBJ2-3, is KAGVTQTPRYLIKTRGQQVTLSCSPISGHRSVSWYQQTPGQGLQFLFEYFSETQRNKGNFPGRFSGRQFSNSRSEMNVSTLELGDSALYLCASSSGTLPPGTDTQYFGPGTRLTVL.

The sample holds many counts of this clonotype. The chain employs TRBV12-3 or TRBV12-4 and TRBJ1-6; no clear D gene. Trimming removed 3 bases at V and 7 bases at J, with 13 bases between. The CDR3 totals 15 residues. The CDR3 reads CASSFLPGSNSPLHF. In DNA form, the CDR3 reads TGTGCCAGCAGTTTCCTCCCAGGTTCCAATTCACCCCTCCACTTT.

This clonotype was observed at least ten times. The gene calls are TRBV4-2 and TRBJ2-2; D is unresolved. Germline lookup yields CDR1 LGHNA and CDR2 YNFKEQ. The CDR3 covers 12 residues. Trimming took 3 bases from V and 5 from J, leaving 4 bases between them. The CDR3 nucleotides read TGTGCCAGCAGCCACCGAACCGGGGAGCTGTTTTTT. Its protein is CASSHRTGELFF.

In its sample, this clonotype was seen a few times. V is TRBV12-3 or TRBV12-4 and J is TRBJ1-4; D call uncertain. V lost 5 bases to trimming and J lost 5 bases, with 21 bases between them. The CDR3 sequence is 17 residues long. The CDR3 nucleotides are TGTGCCAGCAGTCGCCACTCGAACTTAGCGACGAATGAAAAACTGTTTTTT. Protein product: CASSRHSNLATNEKLFF.

For the CDR3, the DNA is TGCGCCAGCGGGGGACGGACTTACACCGGGGAGCTGTTTTTT. Its translation: CASGGRTYTGELFF. The J gene is TRBJ2-2, the V gene TRBV5-1, with D perhaps TRBD1 or TRBD2 (5 bases each). V was cut by 7 bases and J by 3 bases, with 13 bases left in between. In germline, CDR1 is SGHRS, CDR2 YFSETQ. The CDR3 loop spans 14 amino acids.

This clonotype was seen many times. CDR3 sequence: CASTQSGAPTGELFF. CDR3 bases: TGTGCCAGTACCCAAAGCGGGGCCCCCACCGGGGAGCTGTTTTTT. The rearrangement uses TRBV19 and TRBJ2-2; 7 bases agree with TRBD2. The CDR3 totals 15 residues. CDR1 is LNHDA and CDR2 is SQIVND in the germline V gene (reference sequence). The J segment lost 4 bases and the V segment lost 7 bases, leaving 9 bases of the junction unmatched.

This clonotype was detected ten times or more. This chain connects TRBV7-9 to TRBJ2-5, with 8 nucleotides matching TRBD2. Per germline, CDR1 SEHNR and CDR2 FQNEAQ (reference sequence). The CDR3 sequence is 16 residues long. V shed 0 bases and J 4 bases; nucleotides not matched to a gene: 7. This CDR3 is CASSLARGAPRETQYF. In DNA, the CDR3 is TGTGCCAGCAGCTTAGCGCGGGGGGCGCCGAGAGAGACCCAGTACTTC.

This clonotype was counted many times. The chain joins TRBV4-3 to TRBJ2-3, with a tentative D call TRBD2 (6 bases). This CDR3 region has 14 residues. V was clipped by 0 bases and J by 5 bases, with 9 bases between them. Germline CDR1 reads LGHNA; CDR2 reads YSLEER. CDR3 amino acids: CASSQERRVDTQYF. The CDR3 bases are TGCGCCAGCAGCCAAGAAAGGAGGGTAGATACGCAGTATTTT.